A selection of T cell receptor beta chains follows, all from one sample in a study of OX40 agonist ivuxolimab in advanced cancers. Sequencing used immunoSEQ multiplex PCR; TCRdb keeps in-frame clones, though not all of them. The sample records about 70,000 clones, about 88% being singletons. The input for sequencing was CD4+ or CD8+ T cells sorted from blood, taken in a trial of the OX40 agonist ivuxolimab. The receptor source for this set is an adult with an advanced solid tumor such as melanoma, head and neck, liver or kidney cancer. CDR3s include the opening cysteine and the closing phenylalanine or tryptophan. D genes are given only for firm matches. Size values are once, few and many counts, or a class for expanded clones, and some rows have none.

V gene	D gene	clone size	J gene	CDR3 DNA	CDR3 protein
TRBV4-1	-	-	TRBJ1-4	TGCGCCAGCAGCCAAGAAGGTAATGAAAAACTGTTTTTT	CASSQEGNEKLFF
TRBV10-2	TRBD1	few	TRBJ1-6	TGCGCCAGCAGTGAATCCGGGACAGGGACGGAGAATTCACCCCTCCACTTT	CASSESGTGTENSPLHF
TRBV5-4	-	-	TRBJ2-7	TGTGCCAGCAGCTGGGGGACTCTTACGAAGAGGGAGCAGTACTTC	CASSWGTLTKREQYF
TRBV7-8	TRBD1	few	TRBJ2-2	TGTGCCAGCAAGACAGGGACAGCAAACACCGGGGAGCTGTTTTTT	CASKTGTANTGELFF
TRBV6-5	-	-	TRBJ1-2	TGTGCCAGCAGTTACTCGAATCCAACCCAGAGAGGCTACACCTTC	CASSYSNPTQRGYTF
TRBV18	-	-	TRBJ1-1	TGTGCCAGCTCACCCAAAACCCAGGGGCCTGGGACTGAAGCTTTCTTT	CASSPKTQGPGTEAFF
TRBV11-3	-	-	TRBJ2-2	TGTGCCAGCAGTCCATGGGGGGCGAACACCGGGGAGCTGTTTTTT	CASSPWGANTGELFF
TRBV7-9	-	once	TRBJ2-7	TGTGCCAGCAGCTTAACTTTCACAGGAGTTCGGGCCTACGAGCAGTACTTC	CASSLTFTGVRAYEQYF
TRBV5-1	-	-	TRBJ2-1	TGCGCCAGCAGCTTTTCTTTTCTCGACAATGAGCAGTTCTTC	CASSFSFLDNEQFF
TRBV7-9	TRBD1	-	TRBJ1-1	TGTGCCAGCAGCTTAATAGTGGGGTCGGGACAGGTGAACACTGAAGCTTTCTTT	CASSLIVGSGQVNTEAFF
TRBV7-6	-	-	TRBJ2-3	TGTGCCAGCAGCTCCCTAGTTGACAGCACAGATACGCAGTATTTT	CASSSLVDSTDTQYF
TRBV5-6	-	-	TRBJ2-1	TGTGCCAGCAGCTGGGATGGTGAGCAGTTCTTC	CASSWDGEQFF
TRBV27	TRBD1	-	TRBJ1-1	TGTGCCAGCAGTTTATTCGCAACGGCGACAGGGTTTGGCACTGAAGCTTTCTTT	CASSLFATATGFGTEAFF
TRBV29-1	-	-	TRBJ2-7	TGCAGCGTCGGAGGGGACGCTACGGGCGAGCAGTACTTC	CSVGGDATGEQYF
TRBV4-1	-	-	TRBJ1-4	TGCGCCAGCAGCCAAGATCGGGCAGGGGTGGATGAAAAACTGTTTTTT	CASSQDRAGVDEKLFF
TRBV27	-	-	TRBJ1-1	TGTGCCAGCAGCCCAGAGTTGGTGAACACTGAAGCTTTCTTT	CASSPELVNTEAFF
TRBV5-1	-	-	TRBJ1-6	TGCGCCAGCAGCTTGGCGTGGGATTCACCCCTCCACTTT	CASSLAWDSPLHF
TRBV28	TRBD2	-	TRBJ2-5	TGTGCCAGCAGTTTCCTGAGGACTAGCGGGAGCGGTCGGTACTTC	CASSFLRTSGSGRYF
TRBV11-3	TRBD2	few	TRBJ2-1	TGTGCCAGCAGCCCCCCGGGACTAGCGGATGAGCAGTTCTTC	CASSPPGLADEQFF
TRBV25-1	-	-	TRBJ2-5	TGTGCCAGCAGTGAATCGGCGGGCCCTGAGACCCAGTACTTC	CASSESAGPETQYF
TRBV30	-	-	TRBJ2-7	TGTGCCTGGACCTCCAACCCTACCCGGACAGGAGGGTACGAGCAGTACTTC	CAWTSNPTRTGGYEQYF
TRBV11-2	-	once	TRBJ2-7	TGTGCCAGCAGCTTAAAGGGCGAGGTCTACGAGCAGTACTTC	CASSLKGEVYEQYF
TRBV27	-	-	TRBJ2-1	TGTGCCAGCAGTGCCGCCTTTGGGGGGCTCTACAATGAGCAGTTCTTC	CASSAAFGGLYNEQFF
TRBV29-1	-	-	TRBJ1-1	TGCAGCGTTGAGTTGAACACTGAAGCTTTCTTT	CSVELNTEAFF
TRBV4-1	-	once	TRBJ2-4	TGCGCCAGCAGCCCCCCGGCACTACCAGCCAAAAACATTCAGTACTTC	CASSPPALPAKNIQYF
TRBV10-3	TRBD1	-	TRBJ1-1	TGTGCCATCAGTGTAACAGGGGAGCACACTGAAGCTTTCTTT	CAISVTGEHTEAFF
TRBV5-1	-	-	TRBJ2-5	TGCGCCAGCACCTGGAGCTTCCAAGAGACCCAGTACTTC	CASTWSFQETQYF